A selection of T cell receptor beta chains follows, all from one sample in a study of control samples from healthy donors and cancer patients. The assay was immunoSEQ multiplex PCR, and TCRdb's table has in-frame clones only and misses some. This table holds around 120,000 clones, approximately 95% found once. The sample comprised blood. These receptors originate from a man younger than 40 in good health. Both conserved end residues are part of each CDR3. The D gene is left open where the match is weak. Clone size, where shown, is once, few, many, or a class for clones that have expanded.

j_gene | v_gene | abundance | d_gene | CDR3nt | CDR3aa
TRBJ2-1 | TRBV4-3 | once | TRBD2 | TGCGCCAGCAGCCAACGAGCGGGGGAGTACAATGAGCAGTTCTTC | CASSQRAGEYNEQFF
TRBJ1-5 | TRBV30 | NA | TRBD1 | TGTGCCTGGAGTACCGGGCAGGGGGTACCTCAGCCCCAGCATTTT | CAWSTGQGVPQPQHF
TRBJ2-5 | TRBV7-9 | NA | TRBD2 | TGTGCCAGCAGCGGAGCCGTGTCGGGGGGGAACCAAGAGACCCAGTACTTC | CASSGAVSGGNQETQYF
TRBJ2-2 | TRBV7-9 | NA | NA | TGTGCCAGCAGCCCCTCCCCAACGGGAAACACCGGGGAGCTGTTTTTT | CASSPSPTGNTGELFF
TRBJ1-1 | TRBV6-5 | NA | NA | TGTGCCAGCAGTTATTCGGGCGGCGACACTGAAGCTTTCTTT | CASSYSGGDTEAFF
TRBJ2-7 | TRBV19 | NA | NA | TGTGCCAGTAGTATACGGGGATATAGCGAGCAGTACTTC | CASSIRGYSEQYF
TRBJ1-6 | TRBV7-9 | NA | NA | TGTGCCAGCAGCCACGACAGCTATAATTCACCCCTCCACTTT | CASSHDSYNSPLHF
TRBJ2-1 | TRBV7-2 | NA | NA | TGTGCCAGCAGCGCCCGGGCGGGGCTAGGCATCGTCAATGAGCAGTTCTTC | CASSARAGLGIVNEQFF
TRBJ2-1 | TRBV5-1 | NA | NA | TGCGCCAGCAGCTTGCTGGCAGTTGGAACCTACAATGAGCAGTTCTTC | CASSLLAVGTYNEQFF
TRBJ1-5 | TRBV18 | NA | NA | TGTGCCAGCTCACCAGGGACGGCGAATCAGCCCCAGCATTTT | CASSPGTANQPQHF
TRBJ2-1 | TRBV9 | NA | TRBD2 | TGTGCCAGCAGCGCGGGACTAGCGGTTTACAATGAGCAGTTCTTC | CASSAGLAVYNEQFF
TRBJ2-5 | TRBV19 | NA | NA | TGTGCCAGTAGTATACCGGGGGCTCGAGAGACCCAGTACTTC | CASSIPGARETQYF
TRBJ1-5 | TRBV6-4 | NA | NA | TGTGCCAGCAGTGCACAGGTTCCTTATAGCAATCAGCCCCAGCATTTT | CASSAQVPYSNQPQHF
TRBJ1-4 | TRBV5-6 | once | TRBD1 | TGTGCCAGCACGGACAGGACAAATGAAAAACTGTTTTTT | CASTDRTNEKLFF
TRBJ1-5 | TRBV4-1 | NA | NA | TGCGCCAGCAGCCAAGATCCTGGGCAGGGTGGACAGCCCCAGCATTTT | CASSQDPGQGGQPQHF
TRBJ1-1 | TRBV6-4 | NA | NA | TGTGCCAGCAGGAGCGGGCCGAACACTGAAGCTTTCTTT | CASRSGPNTEAFF